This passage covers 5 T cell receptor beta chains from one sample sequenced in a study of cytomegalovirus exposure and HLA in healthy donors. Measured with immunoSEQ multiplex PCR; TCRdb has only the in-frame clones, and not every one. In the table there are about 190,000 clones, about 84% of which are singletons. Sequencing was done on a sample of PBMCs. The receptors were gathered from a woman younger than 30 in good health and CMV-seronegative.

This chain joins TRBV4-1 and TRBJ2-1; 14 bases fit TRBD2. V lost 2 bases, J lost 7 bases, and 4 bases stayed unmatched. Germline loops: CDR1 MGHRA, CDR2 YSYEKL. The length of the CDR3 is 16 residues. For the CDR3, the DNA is TGCGCCAGCAGCCAATTCTGGACTAGCGGGAGGAATGAGCAGTTCTTC. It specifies CASSQFWTSGRNEQFF.

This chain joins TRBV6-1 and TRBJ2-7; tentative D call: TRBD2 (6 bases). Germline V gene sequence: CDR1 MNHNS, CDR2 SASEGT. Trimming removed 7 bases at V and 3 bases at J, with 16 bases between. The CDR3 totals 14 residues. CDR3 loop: CASTWDLELYEQYF. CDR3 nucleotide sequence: TGTGCCAGCACTTGGGACTTGGAGCTCTACGAGCAGTACTTC.

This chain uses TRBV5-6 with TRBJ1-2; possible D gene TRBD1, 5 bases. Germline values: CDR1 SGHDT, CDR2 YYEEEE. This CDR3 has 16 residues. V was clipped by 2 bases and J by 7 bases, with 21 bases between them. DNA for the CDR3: TGTGCCAGCAGCTTACCCCGGGACTTCCAAGAGACTGGCTACACCTTC. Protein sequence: CASSLPRDFQETGYTF.

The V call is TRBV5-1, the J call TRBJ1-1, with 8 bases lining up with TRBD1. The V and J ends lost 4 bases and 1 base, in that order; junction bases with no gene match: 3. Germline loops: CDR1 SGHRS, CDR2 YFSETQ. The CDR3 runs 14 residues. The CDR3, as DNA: TGCGCCAGCAGCAAGGGACAGGAGAACACTGAAGCTTTCTTT. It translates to CASSKGQENTEAFF. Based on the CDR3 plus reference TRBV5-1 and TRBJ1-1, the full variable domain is KAGVTQTPRYLIKTRGQQVTLSCSPISGHRSVSWYQQTPGQGLQFLFEYFSETQRNKGNFPGRFSGRQFSNSRSEMNVSTLELGDSALYLCASSKGQENTEAFFGQGTRLTVV.

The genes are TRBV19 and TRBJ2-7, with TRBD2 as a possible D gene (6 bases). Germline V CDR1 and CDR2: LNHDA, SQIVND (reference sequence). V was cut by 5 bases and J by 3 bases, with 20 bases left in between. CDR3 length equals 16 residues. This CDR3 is CASSGRRGTNGYEQYF. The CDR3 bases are TGTGCCAGTAGTGGGAGACGGGGGACGAATGGCTACGAGCAGTACTTC.